The T cell receptor (beta chain) under discussion was sequenced for a study of T-cell reconstitution after alpha-beta-depleted transplantation in children. For TCRbeta, the library was prepared with unique molecular identifiers. A single record per CDR3 protein comes from TCRdb applying MiXCR to the PCR reads. The table includes around 380,000 distinct CDR3 sequences, approximately 11% detected once. Trimming pared 3 bases from V and 6 bases from J, leaving 5 bases between. This CDR3 has 11 amino acids. The sample consisted of PBMCs from the stem cell graft donor, taken from the stem cell graft. This receptor was taken from a human donor who donated a stem cell graft to a child with acute myeloid leukemia. This chain joins TRBV12-3 or TRBV12-4 and TRBJ1-1; no clear D. This chain's CDR3 is CASSFRAEAFF. The CDR3 DNA reads as TGTGCCAGCAGTTTTAGAGCTGAAGCTTTCTTT.